This T cell receptor beta chain was profiled in a study of regulatory T cells in long-lasting Graves disease (dated by TCRdb to the early 2020s). For context, the study as a whole: In the newly diagnosed Graves' disease group, patients had been taking antithyroid drugs for less than 3 months. Patients with persistent Graves' disease were compared with patients with newly diagnosed Graves' disease using TCR sequencing and RNA sequencing of peripheral blood. The study was conducted in China and was registered as a clinical trial. TCR sequencing covered 13 persistent and roughly 20 newly diagnosed Graves' disease patients, around 33 samples in total. Here is what the overall study found, with its caveats: The authors acknowledged the small sample size as a limitation that may reduce accuracy. Peripheral blood alone was examined, since thyroid tissue, which constituted the primary lesion, could not be accessed. A larger number of public clonotypes was shared among persistent patients (approximately 2,600) than among newly diagnosed patients (around 890). Sequencing and analysis were restricted to the TCR beta chain. Compared with newly diagnosed patients, persistent Graves' disease patients had lower TCR Shannon entropy and fewer highly expanded clones, which suggests clonal expansion.

Library preparation was by multiplex PCR. The sequencer was an Illumina HiSeq 4000. TCR beta libraries were built with iRepertoire HTBI primers and Arm-PCR amplification of CDR3 regions. Gel purification was performed on PCR products prior to sequencing. As for the original processing: Gene usage analysis of CDR3 amino acid clonotypes relied on the roughly 58 TRBV and over 13 TRBJ segments identified across samples. COPE and FqMerger were used to merge the filtered high-quality paired reads into contigs. BLAST was used to align contigs to IMGT TRBV, TRBD and TRBJ reference genes, and CDR3 was defined according to IMGT. Clonotypes above 0.1% frequency were classified as highly expanded clones. Shannon entropy was used to measure repertoire diversity, and the Gini coefficient was used to measure V-J evenness. Clonotypes shared by more than one individual were considered public. TCRdb handled the public reads itself, with Q25 trimming in fastp and clone calling in MiXCR, and kept productive beta chains. Each CDR3 protein gets just one entry, which takes the most common genes and DNA from the rows behind it. The authors' filters were not applied to this entry. The sample records some 320,000 distinct CDR3 sequences, 18% of which are singletons. The leading ten clones occupy 38% of the sample.

The sample's time point, from its label and the paper: newly diagnosed GD, antithyroid drugs for less than 3 months. RNA was extracted from PBMCs in TRIzol for both TCR sequencing and RNA sequencing. The diagnosis of Graves' disease followed American Thyroid Association guidelines. Recruitment of patients was carried out at an endocrinology department in Xi'an, China. Each patient gave 9 to 10 milliliters of peripheral blood, collected in an EDTA anticoagulant tube. Ficoll Paque Plus density gradient separation was used to isolate PBMCs, and no further T cell sorting was performed. RNA quality was checked with an Agilent 2100 Bioanalyzer and agarose gel, and concentration with a NanoDrop 2000. This clonotype was counted at least ten times. Its specific antigen is unknown. No much larger clone exists at a distance of one base, and base qualities are not known. The origin of this receptor is a female donor with Graves disease. Sequenced material: peripheral blood mononuclear cells (PBMCs), taken at new diagnosis, from a patient treated with antithyroid drugs.

The DNA sequence is as follows: TGCAGTGCCCCGCTTAGCGGGAGGGCCGGGACCCAGTACTTC. Translated, this gives CSAPLSGRAGTQYF. This sequence uses TRBV20-1 and TRBJ2-5; 11 bases in the middle match TRBD2. The CDR3 holds 14 amino acids from the cysteine to the phenylalanine. The sequence is cut down to CDR3 DNA, 42 bases in frame from base 1. Per the germline V gene (reference sequence), DFQATT is the CDR1 and SNEGSKA is the CDR2. V is cut back by 6 bases and J by 7 bases, with 10 bases in the junction unmatched.